A selection of T cell receptor beta chains follows, all from one sample in a study of cytomegalovirus exposure and HLA in healthy donors. Clones were sequenced by immunoSEQ multiplex PCR, and TCRdb holds only the in-frame ones, with some missing. Of fewer than 200,000 clones detected, approximately 84% appear once; the ten largest clones hold 0.2% to 0.3%. Sequencing was performed on PBMCs. The receptors were sampled from a girl under three years old in good health and CMV-seronegative. The CDR3 runs from the conserved cysteine through the conserved F or W. The D gene is left open where the match is weak. The size entry is marked missing in some rows and otherwise reads once, few, many or a size class.

CDR3 protein: CASSLNVGTSSYEQYF
CDR3 DNA: TGTGCCAGCAGCTTAAATGTCGGGACTAGCTCCTACGAGCAGTACTTC
D gene: TRBD2
clone size: -
J gene: TRBJ2-7
V gene: TRBV7-3

CDR3 protein: CSVVPWPYGYTF
CDR3 DNA: TGCAGCGTTGTCCCCTGGCCCTATGGCTACACCTTC
D gene: -
clone size: once
J gene: TRBJ1-2
V gene: TRBV29-1

CDR3 protein: CASSQDQVAGGSGANVLTF
CDR3 DNA: TGCGCCAGCAGCCAAGATCAGGTAGCGGGGGGATCTGGGGCCAACGTCCTGACTTTC
D gene: TRBD2
clone size: once
J gene: TRBJ2-6
V gene: TRBV4-1

CDR3 protein: CSSSLSRLGTDTQYF
CDR3 DNA: TGTTCCAGCAGCTTATCGCGTCTAGGCACAGATACGCAGTATTTT
D gene: -
clone size: once
J gene: TRBJ2-3
V gene: TRBV7-9

CDR3 protein: CASSENPRNSYEQYF
CDR3 DNA: TGTGCCAGCAGTGAAAACCCCAGAAACTCCTACGAGCAGTACTTC
D gene: -
clone size: -
J gene: TRBJ2-7
V gene: TRBV6-1

CDR3 protein: CASSLVAGGPNEQFF
CDR3 DNA: TGCGCCAGCAGCTTGGTAGCGGGAGGGCCAAATGAGCAGTTCTTC
D gene: TRBD2
clone size: -
J gene: TRBJ2-1
V gene: TRBV5-1

CDR3 protein: CASSIDRRGGYTF
CDR3 DNA: TGTGCCAGTAGTATTGACAGGAGAGGCGGCTACACCTTC
D gene: -
clone size: -
J gene: TRBJ1-2
V gene: TRBV19

CDR3 protein: CASSIKGQGGNTIYF
CDR3 DNA: TGCGCCAGCAGCATAAAAGGACAGGGAGGAAACACCATATATTTT
D gene: TRBD1
clone size: few
J gene: TRBJ1-3
V gene: TRBV4-3

CDR3 protein: CASSQDSRLEAFF
CDR3 DNA: TGCGCCAGCAGCCAAGATAGCCGTTTGGAAGCTTTCTTT
D gene: -
clone size: -
J gene: TRBJ1-1
V gene: TRBV4-1

CDR3 protein: CAWSVDSYYGYTF
CDR3 DNA: TGTGCCTGGAGTGTTGACAGCTACTATGGCTACACCTTC
D gene: -
clone size: -
J gene: TRBJ1-2
V gene: TRBV30

CDR3 protein: CASSFSVGAVYEQYF
CDR3 DNA: TGTGCCAGCAGTTTCTCCGTTGGTGCGGTGTACGAGCAGTACTTC
D gene: -
clone size: -
J gene: TRBJ2-7
V gene: TRBV7-8

CDR3 protein: CASSPNELQGYEKLFF
CDR3 DNA: TGTGCCAGCTCACCGAATGAGTTGCAGGGTTACGAAAAACTGTTTTTT
D gene: -
clone size: -
J gene: TRBJ1-4
V gene: TRBV18

CDR3 protein: CASSPGLLLSTDTQYF
CDR3 DNA: TGTGCCAGCTCCCCGGGACTACTGCTCTCCACAGATACGCAGTATTTT
D gene: TRBD2
clone size: -
J gene: TRBJ2-3
V gene: TRBV2

CDR3 protein: CASSITRLAAYEQYF
CDR3 DNA: TGTGCCAGTAGTATCACCCGACTAGCTGCCTACGAGCAGTACTTC
D gene: TRBD2
clone size: -
J gene: TRBJ2-7
V gene: TRBV19

CDR3 protein: CASSITSGMLEQYF
CDR3 DNA: TGTGCCAGTAGTATTACTAGCGGGATGTTAGAGCAGTACTTC
D gene: TRBD2
clone size: once
J gene: TRBJ2-7
V gene: TRBV19

CDR3 protein: CASSPRTSGYTDTQYF
CDR3 DNA: TGTGCCAGCAGCCCTAGGACTAGCGGATACACAGATACGCAGTATTTT
D gene: TRBD2
clone size: once
J gene: TRBJ2-3
V gene: TRBV7-2

CDR3 protein: CASSYLAGAYEQYF
CDR3 DNA: TGTGCCAGCAGCTACCTAGCGGGGGCCTACGAGCAGTACTTC
D gene: TRBD2
clone size: once
J gene: TRBJ2-7
V gene: TRBV5-6

CDR3 protein: CASSRDRETQYF
CDR3 DNA: TGTGCCAGCAGCCGGGACAGGGAGACCCAGTACTTC
D gene: TRBD1
clone size: -
J gene: TRBJ2-5
V gene: TRBV7-9

CDR3 protein: CASGLARTGGPILQPQHF
CDR3 DNA: TGTGCTAGTGGTTTGGCAAGGACAGGGGGCCCGATCCTACAGCCCCAGCATTTT
D gene: TRBD1
clone size: once
J gene: TRBJ1-5
V gene: TRBV12-5

CDR3 protein: CASSPWDTWSPNYGYTF
CDR3 DNA: TGTGCCAGCAGCCCATGGGACACCTGGAGCCCTAACTATGGCTACACCTTC
D gene: -
clone size: -
J gene: TRBJ1-2
V gene: TRBV14

CDR3 protein: CASSLGTSLYNEQFF
CDR3 DNA: TGTGCCAGCAGCTTAGGCACTAGCCTATACAATGAGCAGTTCTTC
D gene: -
clone size: -
J gene: TRBJ2-1
V gene: TRBV11-3

CDR3 protein: CASSFGTAIQETQYF
CDR3 DNA: TGTGCCAGCAGCTTCGGGACAGCGATCCAAGAGACCCAGTACTTC
D gene: TRBD1
clone size: -
J gene: TRBJ2-5
V gene: TRBV7-7

CDR3 protein: CASSPGLAGVGWGATDTQYF
CDR3 DNA: TGCGCCAGCAGCCCGGGACTAGCGGGAGTGGGATGGGGTGCCACAGATACGCAGTATTTT
D gene: TRBD2
clone size: -
J gene: TRBJ2-3
V gene: TRBV5-1

CDR3 protein: CASSHPRTGSYQPQHF
CDR3 DNA: TGTGCCAGTAGTCACCCCCGGACAGGGTCTTATCAGCCCCAGCATTTT
D gene: TRBD1
clone size: -
J gene: TRBJ1-5
V gene: TRBV19

CDR3 protein: CASSLGQGTATYEQYF
CDR3 DNA: TGTGCCAGCAGCTTAGGCCAGGGGACAGCAACTTACGAGCAGTACTTC
D gene: TRBD1
clone size: -
J gene: TRBJ2-7
V gene: TRBV13

CDR3 protein: CASSFRSNQPQHF
CDR3 DNA: TGTGCCAGCAGCTTTCGGAGCAATCAGCCCCAGCATTTT
D gene: -
clone size: -
J gene: TRBJ1-5
V gene: TRBV7-2

CDR3 protein: CASSSPGRGVTDTQYF
CDR3 DNA: TGTGCCAGCAGTTCCCCGGGGCGGGGGGTTACAGATACGCAGTATTTT
D gene: TRBD2
clone size: -
J gene: TRBJ2-3
V gene: TRBV6-5

CDR3 protein: CASREGLAVPYNEQFF
CDR3 DNA: TGTGCCAGCAGGGAGGGACTAGCGGTACCCTACAATGAGCAGTTCTTC
D gene: TRBD2
clone size: -
J gene: TRBJ2-1
V gene: TRBV5-6

CDR3 protein: CAVHQQGERDTQYF
CDR3 DNA: TGTGCCGTACACCAACAGGGGGAGAGGGATACGCAGTATTTT
D gene: TRBD1
clone size: -
J gene: TRBJ2-3
V gene: TRBV5-4

CDR3 protein: CAWSEVRNSPLHF
CDR3 DNA: TGTGCCTGGAGCGAGGTGAGGAATTCACCCCTCCACTTT
D gene: -
clone size: -
J gene: TRBJ1-6
V gene: TRBV30

CDR3 protein: CASRDRAQETQYF
CDR3 DNA: TGTGCCAGCAGGGACAGGGCCCAAGAGACCCAGTACTTC
D gene: TRBD1
clone size: -
J gene: TRBJ2-5
V gene: TRBV7-8

CDR3 protein: CAITPKSGGETQYF
CDR3 DNA: TGTGCCATCACCCCGAAATCAGGGGGAGAGACCCAGTACTTC
D gene: TRBD1
clone size: -
J gene: TRBJ2-5
V gene: TRBV2

CDR3 protein: CASNNKGRAGYYGYTF
CDR3 DNA: TGTGCCAGCAACAACAAAGGGCGGGCGGGCTACTATGGCTACACCTTC
D gene: -
clone size: -
J gene: TRBJ1-2
V gene: TRBV7-9

CDR3 protein: CASRPRGSTTEAFF
CDR3 DNA: TGTGCCAGCCGTCCCAGGGGGAGTACGACTGAAGCTTTCTTT
D gene: TRBD1
clone size: -
J gene: TRBJ1-1
V gene: TRBV27

CDR3 protein: CASSLHPRVSNSPLHF
CDR3 DNA: TGCGCCAGCAGCTTGCATCCCCGTGTCAGTAATTCACCCCTCCACTTT
D gene: -
clone size: -
J gene: TRBJ1-6
V gene: TRBV5-1

CDR3 protein: CASRTGSSSYEQYF
CDR3 DNA: TGTGCCAGCCGGACAGGTTCTAGCTCCTACGAGCAGTACTTC
D gene: TRBD1
clone size: -
J gene: TRBJ2-7
V gene: TRBV19

CDR3 protein: CASSDITGSSYTF
CDR3 DNA: TGTGCCAGCAGCGACATTACAGGTTCCAGCTACACCTTC
D gene: -
clone size: -
J gene: TRBJ1-2
V gene: TRBV5-4

CDR3 protein: CASSLGVGGPQTQYF
CDR3 DNA: TGTGCCAGCAGCTTAGGGGTGGGGGGGCCACAGACCCAGTACTTC
D gene: -
clone size: -
J gene: TRBJ2-5
V gene: TRBV7-8

CDR3 protein: CASSVSSSHEQFF
CDR3 DNA: TGTGCCAGCAGCGTTTCTTCTAGCCATGAGCAGTTCTTC
D gene: -
clone size: -
J gene: TRBJ2-1
V gene: TRBV9

CDR3 protein: CSSSLYSGNTIYF
CDR3 DNA: TGTTCCAGCAGCTTATATTCCGGAAACACCATATATTTT
D gene: -
clone size: -
J gene: TRBJ1-3
V gene: TRBV7-9

CDR3 protein: CASSFSGSSTDTQYF
CDR3 DNA: TGTGCCAGCAGCTTCAGCGGGTCTAGCACAGATACGCAGTATTTT
D gene: -
clone size: -
J gene: TRBJ2-3
V gene: TRBV9

CDR3 protein: CASSQDLAGDQPQHF
CDR3 DNA: TGCGCCAGCAGCCAAGATTTGGCAGGGGATCAGCCCCAGCATTTT
D gene: -
clone size: -
J gene: TRBJ1-5
V gene: TRBV4-3

CDR3 protein: CAQSSVTDTQYF
CDR3 DNA: TGTGCCCAATCTAGCGTCACAGATACGCAGTATTTT
D gene: -
clone size: once
J gene: TRBJ2-3
V gene: TRBV30

CDR3 protein: CASSLVPGGFNEQFF
CDR3 DNA: TGCGCCAGCAGCTTGGTCCCGGGAGGGTTCAATGAGCAGTTCTTC
D gene: TRBD2
clone size: -
J gene: TRBJ2-1
V gene: TRBV5-1

CDR3 protein: CASSKPGLVGAAGELFF
CDR3 DNA: TGTGCCAGCAGCAAGCCGGGACTAGTAGGAGCCGCCGGGGAGCTGTTTTTT
D gene: -
clone size: -
J gene: TRBJ2-2
V gene: TRBV21-1

CDR3 protein: CSSSLSTEAFF
CDR3 DNA: TGTTCCAGCAGCTTATCAACTGAAGCTTTCTTT
D gene: -
clone size: -
J gene: TRBJ1-1
V gene: TRBV7-9

CDR3 protein: CASSRKGTEAFF
CDR3 DNA: TGTGCCAGCAGCCGGAAGGGGACAGAAGCTTTCTTT
D gene: -
clone size: -
J gene: TRBJ1-1
V gene: TRBV6-5

CDR3 protein: CASSKETRTGSPYEQYF
CDR3 DNA: TGTGCCAGCAGCAAAGAGACGAGGACAGGGAGCCCCTACGAGCAGTACTTC
D gene: -
clone size: -
J gene: TRBJ2-7
V gene: TRBV21-1

CDR3 protein: CAWVRRDGNEQFF
CDR3 DNA: TGTGCCTGGGTCAGGAGGGATGGGAATGAGCAGTTCTTC
D gene: -
clone size: -
J gene: TRBJ2-1
V gene: TRBV30

CDR3 protein: CASSPPAGPLLAEAFF
CDR3 DNA: TGTGCCAGCAGCCCACCAGCAGGGCCCCTTTTGGCTGAAGCTTTCTTT
D gene: -
clone size: -
J gene: TRBJ1-1
V gene: TRBV7-9

CDR3 protein: CASSLHYGYTF
CDR3 DNA: TGTGCCAGCAGCCTACACTATGGCTACACCTTC
D gene: -
clone size: -
J gene: TRBJ1-2
V gene: TRBV7-9

CDR3 protein: CASSRTGAAEQYF
CDR3 DNA: TGTGCCAGCTCTCGGACAGGGGCGGCCGAGCAGTACTTC
D gene: TRBD1
clone size: -
J gene: TRBJ2-7
V gene: TRBV18

CDR3 protein: CASSIDTAEAFF
CDR3 DNA: TGTGCCAGCAGTATAGACACAGCTGAAGCTTTCTTT
D gene: -
clone size: -
J gene: TRBJ1-1
V gene: TRBV25-1